The rows below give T cell receptor beta chains drawn from one sample of a study of blood T cells in healthy people across ages. MiXCR, applied by TCRdb to the 5' RACE reads, yields one record per CDR3 protein. Of approximately 900,000 distinct CDR3 sequences listed, 29% are singletons. This sample was shared with a second study, whose subject was T cells of mothers and their children.

Sequencing input: blood. The source is a woman between 35 and 50 years old in good health. CDR3s leave out the opening cysteine and the closing phenylalanine or tryptophan.

>TRBV12-3/TRBV12-4|TRBJ2-3
ASSYDRGRTDTQY
>TRBV15|TRBJ2-7
ATSRDATDSYEQY
>TRBV28|TRBJ2-5
TSSLAETQY
>TRBV15|TRBJ2-3
ATSRVAGLSDTQY
>TRBV6-6|TRBJ1-6
ASSYYEGNSPLH
>TRBV6-1|TRBJ2-7
ASSEGRILSYEQY
>TRBV7-2|TRBJ1-1
ASSPYRYTEAF
>TRBV9|TRBJ2-7
ASSFGQGTHEQY
>TRBV12-3/TRBV12-4|TRBJ1-5
ASSLATGTGGTQPQH
>TRBV20-1|TRBJ1-2
SASSPRYGYT
>TRBV7-3|TRBJ1-1
ASSLGMGKTLNTEAF
>TRBV2|TRBJ1-2
ASGGFDGYT
>TRBV29-1|TRBJ2-7
SVEGSRDRGYEQY
>TRBV30|TRBJ2-7
AWSVGGGPYEQY